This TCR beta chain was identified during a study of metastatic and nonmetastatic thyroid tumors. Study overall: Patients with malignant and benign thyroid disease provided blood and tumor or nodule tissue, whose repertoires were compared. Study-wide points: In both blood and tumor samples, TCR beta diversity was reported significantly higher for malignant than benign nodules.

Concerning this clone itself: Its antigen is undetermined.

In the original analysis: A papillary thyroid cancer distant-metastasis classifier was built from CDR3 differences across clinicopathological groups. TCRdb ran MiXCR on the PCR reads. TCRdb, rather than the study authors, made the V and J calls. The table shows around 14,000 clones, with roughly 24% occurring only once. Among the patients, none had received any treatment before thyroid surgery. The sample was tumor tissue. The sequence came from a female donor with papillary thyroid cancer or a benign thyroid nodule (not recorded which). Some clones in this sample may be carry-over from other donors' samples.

CDR3 DNA: TGTGCCACCAGCAGAAGGGAAGGCAATTCACCCCTCCACTTT. Translation gives CATSRREGNSPLHF. The J gene is TRBJ1-6, the V gene TRBV15; no clear D. Between the trimmed V and J ends, which lost 2 bases and 7 bases, there was a span of 9 bases. The germline V gene encodes CDR1 LNHNV and CDR2 YYDKDF (reference sequence). The CDR3 is 14 residues long.